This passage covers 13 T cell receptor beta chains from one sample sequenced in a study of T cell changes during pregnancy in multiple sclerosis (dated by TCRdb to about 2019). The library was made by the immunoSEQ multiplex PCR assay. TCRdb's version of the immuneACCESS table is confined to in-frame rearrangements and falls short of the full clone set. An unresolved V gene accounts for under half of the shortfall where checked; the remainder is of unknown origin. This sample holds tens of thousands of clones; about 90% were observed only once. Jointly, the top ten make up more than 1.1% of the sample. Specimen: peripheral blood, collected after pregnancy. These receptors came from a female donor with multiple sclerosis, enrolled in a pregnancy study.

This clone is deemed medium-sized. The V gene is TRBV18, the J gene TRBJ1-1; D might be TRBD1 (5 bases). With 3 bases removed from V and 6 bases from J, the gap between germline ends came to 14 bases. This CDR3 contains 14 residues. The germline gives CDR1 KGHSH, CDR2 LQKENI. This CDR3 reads CASSPGAGRAEAFF. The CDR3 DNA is TGTGCCAGCTCACCGGGAGCAGGGAGGGCTGAAGCTTTCTTT.

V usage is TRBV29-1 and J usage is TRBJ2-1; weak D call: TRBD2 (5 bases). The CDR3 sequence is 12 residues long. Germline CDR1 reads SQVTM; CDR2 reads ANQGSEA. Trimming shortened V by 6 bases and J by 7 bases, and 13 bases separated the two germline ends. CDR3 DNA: TGCAGCGTGGAGCAACTAGGTAATGAGCAGTTCTTC. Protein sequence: CSVEQLGNEQFF.

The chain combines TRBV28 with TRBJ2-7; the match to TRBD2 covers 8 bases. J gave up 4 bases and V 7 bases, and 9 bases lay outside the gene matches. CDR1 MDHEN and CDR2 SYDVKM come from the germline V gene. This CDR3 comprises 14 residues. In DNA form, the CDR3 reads TGTGCCAGCATCGGAGGGACTAGTAGGTACGAGCAGTACTTC. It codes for CASIGGTSRYEQYF.

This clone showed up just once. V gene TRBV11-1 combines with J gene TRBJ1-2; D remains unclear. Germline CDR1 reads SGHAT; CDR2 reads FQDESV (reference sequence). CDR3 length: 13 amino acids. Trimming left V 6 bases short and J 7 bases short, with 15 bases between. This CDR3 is CASSYGRGTGYTF. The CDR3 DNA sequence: TGTGCCAGCAGTTACGGACGGGGAACTGGCTACACCTTC.

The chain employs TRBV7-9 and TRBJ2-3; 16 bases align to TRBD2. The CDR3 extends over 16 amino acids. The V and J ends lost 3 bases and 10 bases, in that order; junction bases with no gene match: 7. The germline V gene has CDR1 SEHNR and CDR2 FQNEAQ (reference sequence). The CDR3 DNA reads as TGTGCCAGCAGCTTCCCGGGACTAGCGGGAGGGACCTCGCAGTATTTT. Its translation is CASSFPGLAGGTSQYF.

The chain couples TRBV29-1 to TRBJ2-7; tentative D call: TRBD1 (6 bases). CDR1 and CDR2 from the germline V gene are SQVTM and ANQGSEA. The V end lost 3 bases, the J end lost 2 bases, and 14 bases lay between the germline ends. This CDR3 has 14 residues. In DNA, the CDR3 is TGCAGCGTTGAGGCAGGACAGAAAACCTACGAGCAGTACTTC. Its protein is CSVEAGQKTYEQYF.

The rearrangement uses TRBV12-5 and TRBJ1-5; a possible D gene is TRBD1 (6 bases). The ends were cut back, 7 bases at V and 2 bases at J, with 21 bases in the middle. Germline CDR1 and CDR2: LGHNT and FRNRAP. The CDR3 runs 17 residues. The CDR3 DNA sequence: TGTGCTAGTGTTACCTCCGGGGGGCCCCAACGCAATCAGCCCCAGCATTTT. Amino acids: CASVTSGGPQRNQPQHF.

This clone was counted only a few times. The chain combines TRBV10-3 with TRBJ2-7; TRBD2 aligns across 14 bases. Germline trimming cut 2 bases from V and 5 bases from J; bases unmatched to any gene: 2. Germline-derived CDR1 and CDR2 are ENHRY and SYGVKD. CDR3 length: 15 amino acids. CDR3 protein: CAISEMTSGRDEQYF. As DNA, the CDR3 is TGTGCCATCAGTGAGATGACTAGCGGGAGGGACGAGCAGTACTTC.

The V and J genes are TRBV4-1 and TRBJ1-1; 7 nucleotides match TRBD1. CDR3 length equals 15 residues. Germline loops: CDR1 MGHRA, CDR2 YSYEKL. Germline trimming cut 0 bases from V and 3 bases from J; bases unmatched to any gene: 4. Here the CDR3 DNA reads TGCGCCAGCAGCCAAGATGGAACAGGGGACACTGAAGCTTTCTTT. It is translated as CASSQDGTGDTEAFF.

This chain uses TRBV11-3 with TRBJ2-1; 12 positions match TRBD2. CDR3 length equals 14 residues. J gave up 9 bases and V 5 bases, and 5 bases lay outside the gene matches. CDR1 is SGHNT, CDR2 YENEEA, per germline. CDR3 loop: CASSHGLAGSEQFF. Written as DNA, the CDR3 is TGTGCCAGCAGCCACGGACTAGCGGGATCTGAGCAGTTCTTC.

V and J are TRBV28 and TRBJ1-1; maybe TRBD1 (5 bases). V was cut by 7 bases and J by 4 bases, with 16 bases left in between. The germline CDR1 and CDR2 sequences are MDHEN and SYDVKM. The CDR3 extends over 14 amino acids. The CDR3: CASTLGHLFTEAFF. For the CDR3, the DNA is TGTGCCAGCACATTGGGGCACCTATTCACTGAAGCTTTCTTT.

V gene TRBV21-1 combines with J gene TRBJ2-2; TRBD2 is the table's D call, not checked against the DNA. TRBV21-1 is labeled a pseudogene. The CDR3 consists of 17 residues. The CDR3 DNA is TGTGCCAGCAGGGGACTAGCGGGAGGTCGTAGCACCGGGGAGCTGTTTTTT. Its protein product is CASRGLAGGRSTGELFF.

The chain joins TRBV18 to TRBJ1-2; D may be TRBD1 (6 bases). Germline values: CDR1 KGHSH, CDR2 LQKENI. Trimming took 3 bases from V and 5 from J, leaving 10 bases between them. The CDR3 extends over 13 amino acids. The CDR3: CASSPGHRYGYTF. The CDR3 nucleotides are TGTGCCAGCTCACCGGGACACCGATATGGCTACACCTTC.